A single sample is the source of the 10 T cell receptor beta chains below, sequenced in a study of CD8 T cells in ankylosing spondylitis. General study points: The study identified a TCR beta motif of several highly homologous variants that appeared characteristic of ankylosing spondylitis blood.

TCRdb ran MiXCR on the 5' RACE reads and lists one entry per CDR3 protein. The sample lists about 540,000 distinct CDR3 sequences; about 13% were seen once. Their antigens are not known. The sequencing input was blood, either unsorted or a sorted T cell fraction (not recorded which). These receptors were collected from a male donor with ankylosing spondylitis.

The chain combines TRBV18 with TRBJ1-1; TRBD1 agrees at 10 bases. The CDR3 consists of 16 residues. Germline CDR1 and CDR2: KGHSH and LQKENI. V lost 0 bases, J lost 3 bases, and 4 bases stayed unmatched. The CDR3 DNA reads TGTGCCAGCTCACCACCCGGGACAGGGGATGACACTGAAGCTTTCTTT. Translation gives CASSPPGTGDDTEAFF.

This clonotype was recorded many times. The gene calls are TRBV5-1 and TRBJ2-7; 8 nucleotides align to TRBD1. CDR1 is SGHRS, CDR2 YFSETQ, per germline. V gave up 4 bases and J gave up 5 bases; unmatched junction bases: 5. The CDR3 runs to 13 residues. CDR3 in amino acids: CASSPAGGNEQYF. The CDR3 DNA reads TGCGCCAGCAGCCCGGCAGGGGGCAACGAGCAGTACTTC.

There are many counts of this clonotype. The V gene is TRBV3-1, the J gene TRBJ2-2, with D possibly being TRBD1 (6 bases). The CDR3 spans 17 residues. V lost 4 bases, J lost 6 bases, and 21 bases lay in between. The germline V gene encodes CDR1 LGHDT and CDR2 YNNKEL (reference sequence). In nucleotides, the CDR3 is TGTGCCAGCAGCCTAACCTGGGACACAACATTGGCCGGGGAGCTGTTTTTT. Protein: CASSLTWDTTLAGELFF.

The chain uses TRBV12-3 or TRBV12-4 and TRBJ1-4; D call uncertain. The CDR3 is 12 residues long. Trimming stripped 6 bases from V and 8 bases from J, with 10 bases between. CDR3 sequence (DNA): TGTGCCAGCAGCCTTGAGATCGAAAAACTGTTTTTT. Translated, it gives CASSLEIEKLFF.

The chain carries TRBV27 and TRBJ2-2; perhaps TRBD1 as D (7 bases). The germline gives CDR1 MNHEY, CDR2 SMNVEV (reference sequence). The CDR3 is made up of 15 amino acids. Deletions cut 10 bases from V and 6 bases from J, with 21 bases between. CDR3 protein: CATRGGGKRSGELFF. CDR3 nucleotide sequence: TGTGCCACCCGAGGGGGCGGGAAAAGATCCGGGGAGCTGTTTTTT.

The chain is built from TRBV20-1 and TRBJ2-7; 12 bases are shared with TRBD2. The CDR3 runs 14 residues. Germline CDR1 is DFQATT and CDR2 is SNEGSKA (reference sequence). After removal of 4 bases from V and 5 bases from J, the junction contained 6 bases not matched to a gene. CDR3 nucleotide sequence: TGCAGTGCTACTAGCGGGAGGGCCCCCCACGAGCAGTACGTC. The encoded protein is CSATSGRAPHEQYV.

This clonotype was found a few times. This rearrangement joins TRBV20-1 to TRBJ1-4; D not resolved. In germline, CDR1 is DFQATT, CDR2 SNEGSKA (reference sequence). The length of the CDR3 is 16 residues. Deletions cut 2 bases from V and 0 bases from J, with 13 bases between. CDR3 in amino acids: CSARRPSLTTNEKLFF. The CDR3 coding sequence is TGCAGTGCTAGAAGACCGTCACTGACAACTAATGAAAAACTGTTTTTT.

This clonotype was seen more than once but under ten times. This chain joins TRBV12-3 or TRBV12-4 and TRBJ1-1, with no clear D. The CDR3 is 13 amino acids. Trimming removed 5 bases at V and 2 bases at J, with 9 bases between. The CDR3 reads CASSVNSNTEAFF. In DNA, the CDR3 is TGTGCCAGCAGTGTTAATTCCAACACTGAAGCTTTCTTT.

This rearrangement joins TRBV10-3 to TRBJ2-1; 7 bases are shared with TRBD1. This CDR3 region has 12 residues. Germline V gives CDR1 ENHRY, CDR2 SYGVKD. Trimming removed 7 bases from V and 9 bases from J; junction bases left unmatched: 6. The CDR3 region is CAIMEQGTEQFF. Written as DNA, the CDR3 is TGTGCCATCATGGAACAGGGGACTGAGCAGTTCTTC.

The gene calls are TRBV24-1 and TRBJ1-1; tentatively, D is TRBD1 (6 bases). This CDR3 spans 12 amino acids. Germline loops: CDR1 KGHDR, CDR2 SFDVKD. The germline V and J ends were trimmed by 9 bases and 5 bases, with 12 bases remaining between them. This CDR3 is CATGTGKTEAFF. Here the CDR3 DNA reads TGTGCCACCGGAACAGGGAAGACTGAAGCTTTCTTT.